This TCR beta chain was identified in a study of Graves' ophthalmopathy and Graves' hyperthyroidism. A remark on this clonotype: At one end the junction does not follow the germline gene, possibly because of a read error.

From RNA, the CDR3 regions of TCR beta chains were amplified and sequenced. Investigators did first-round RT-PCR with HTBI primers, then second-round multiplex PCR. MiXCR, run by TCRdb on the multiplex PCR reads, gives a single entry per CDR3 protein. The repertoire holds around 1,200,000 distinct CDR3 sequences, about 35% seen once, with 11% in the top ten. Looked up from germline, CDR1 is WSHSY and CDR2 is SAAADI. The CDR3 totals 13 residues. The hyperthyroidism patients had a new diagnosis of under 2 months' duration and were aged 18 to 65. Researchers turned away patients with other autoimmune diseases, uncontrolled infections, pregnancy or lactation. As diagnostic evidence, clinical symptoms, serum thyroxine, TRAb, thyroid ultrasound and orbital computed tomography were relied upon.

The rearrangement links TRBV10-2 to TRBJ2-7, with D hard to call. The receptor was derived from an adult man with Graves' hyperthyroidism. Sequencing was performed on peripheral blood or thyroid tissue (not recorded which). The DNA for the CDR3 is TGTGCCAGCAGTTATTCCGGGCCTCACGAGCAGTACTTC. The encoded protein is CASSYSGPHEQYF.